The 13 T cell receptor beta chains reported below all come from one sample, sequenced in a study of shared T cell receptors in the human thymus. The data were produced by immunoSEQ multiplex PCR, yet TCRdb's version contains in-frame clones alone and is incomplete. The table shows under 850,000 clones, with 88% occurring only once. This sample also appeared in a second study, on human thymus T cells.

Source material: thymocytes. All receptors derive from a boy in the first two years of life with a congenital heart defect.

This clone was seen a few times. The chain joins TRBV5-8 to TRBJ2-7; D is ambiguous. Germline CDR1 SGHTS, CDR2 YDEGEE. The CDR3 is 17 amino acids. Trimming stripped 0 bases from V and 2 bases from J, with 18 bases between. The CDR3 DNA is TGTGCCAGCAGCTTGGCTCCCGCACTCCTGAGTCCCTACGAGCAGTACTTC. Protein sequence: CASSLAPALLSPYEQYF.

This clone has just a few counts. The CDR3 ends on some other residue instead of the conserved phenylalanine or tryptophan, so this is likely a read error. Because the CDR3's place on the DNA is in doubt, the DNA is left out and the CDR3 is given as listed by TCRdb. The CDR3 here is CASSGGHHL. The genes are TRBV6-6 and TRBJ2-7; the table's D call, TRBD1, has no DNA check behind it. The CDR3 spans 9 amino acids, including both terminal residues. Germline CDR1 MNHNY, CDR2 SVGAGI (reference sequence).

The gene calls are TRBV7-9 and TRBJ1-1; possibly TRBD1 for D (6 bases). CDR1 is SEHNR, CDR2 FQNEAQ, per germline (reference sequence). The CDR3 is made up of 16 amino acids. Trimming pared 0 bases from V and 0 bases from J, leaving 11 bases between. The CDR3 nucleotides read TGTGCCAGCAGCTTAGCGCCCGGACAGTTGAACACTGAAGCTTTCTTT. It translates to CASSLAPGQLNTEAFF. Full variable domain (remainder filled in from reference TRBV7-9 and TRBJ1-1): DTGVSQNPRHKITKRGQNVTFRCDPISEHNRLYWYRQTLGQGPEFLTYFQNEAQLEKSRLLSDRFSAERPKGSFSTLEIQRTEQGDSAMYLCASSLAPGQLNTEAFFGQGTRLTVV.

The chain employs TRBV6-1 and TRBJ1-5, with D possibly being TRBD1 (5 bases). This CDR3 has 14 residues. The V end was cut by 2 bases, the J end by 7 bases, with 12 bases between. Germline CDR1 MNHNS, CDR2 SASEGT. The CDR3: CASSEQGLEQPQHF. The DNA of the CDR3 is TGTGCCAGCAGTGAACAGGGTCTGGAGCAGCCCCAGCATTTT.

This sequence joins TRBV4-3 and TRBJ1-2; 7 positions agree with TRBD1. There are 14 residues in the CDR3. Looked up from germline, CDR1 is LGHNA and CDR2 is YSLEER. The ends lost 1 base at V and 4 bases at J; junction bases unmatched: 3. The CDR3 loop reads CASSQVAGGYGYTF. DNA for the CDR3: TGCGCCAGCAGCCAAGTGGCAGGGGGCTATGGCTACACCTTC.

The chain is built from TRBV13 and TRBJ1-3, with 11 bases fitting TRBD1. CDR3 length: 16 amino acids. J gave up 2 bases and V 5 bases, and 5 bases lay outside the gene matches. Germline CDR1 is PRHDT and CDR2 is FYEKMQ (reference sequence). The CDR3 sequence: CASSIRDRGTGNTIYF. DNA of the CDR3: TGTGCCAGCAGCATCCGGGACAGGGGGACTGGAAACACCATATATTTT.

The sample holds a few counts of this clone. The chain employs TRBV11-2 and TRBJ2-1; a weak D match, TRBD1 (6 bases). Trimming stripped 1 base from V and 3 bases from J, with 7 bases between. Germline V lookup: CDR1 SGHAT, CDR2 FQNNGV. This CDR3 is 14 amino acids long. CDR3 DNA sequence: TGTGCCAGCAGCTTAGGAGGGGGCTACAATGAGCAGTTCTTC. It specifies CASSLGGGYNEQFF.

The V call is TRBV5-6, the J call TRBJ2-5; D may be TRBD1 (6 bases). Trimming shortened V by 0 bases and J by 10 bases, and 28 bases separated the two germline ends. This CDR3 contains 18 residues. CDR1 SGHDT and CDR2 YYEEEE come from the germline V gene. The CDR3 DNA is TGTGCCAGCAGCTTGGCGAGAGGCCGTGGCCCAAACAAGGGGGACCAGTACTTC. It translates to CASSLARGRGPNKGDQYF.

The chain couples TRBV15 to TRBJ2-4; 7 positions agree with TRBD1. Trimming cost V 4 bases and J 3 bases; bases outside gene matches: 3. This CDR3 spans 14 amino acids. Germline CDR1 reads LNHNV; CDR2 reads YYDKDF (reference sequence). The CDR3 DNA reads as TGTGCCACCAGCATTCAGGGGGACAAAAACATTCAGTACTTC. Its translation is CATSIQGDKNIQYF. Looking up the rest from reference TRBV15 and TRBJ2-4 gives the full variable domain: DAMVIQNPRYQVTQFGKPVTLSCSQTLNHNVMYWYQQKSSQAPKLLFHYYDKDFNNEADTPDNFQSRRPNTSFCFLDIRSPGLGDTAMYLCATSIQGDKNIQYFGAGTRLSVL.

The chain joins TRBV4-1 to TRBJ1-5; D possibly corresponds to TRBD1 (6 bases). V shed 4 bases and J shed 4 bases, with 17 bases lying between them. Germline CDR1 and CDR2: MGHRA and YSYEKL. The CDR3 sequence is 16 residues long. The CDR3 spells CASSPTHRGGNQPQHF. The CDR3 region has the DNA TGCGCCAGCAGCCCGACCCATAGGGGGGGGAATCAGCCCCAGCATTTT.

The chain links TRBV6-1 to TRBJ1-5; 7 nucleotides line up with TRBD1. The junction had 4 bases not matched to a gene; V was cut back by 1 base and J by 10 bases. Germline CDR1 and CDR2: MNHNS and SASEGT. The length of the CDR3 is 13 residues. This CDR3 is CASSEGQGVPQHF. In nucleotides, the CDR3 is TGTGCCAGCAGTGAAGGCCAGGGGGTTCCCCAGCATTTT.

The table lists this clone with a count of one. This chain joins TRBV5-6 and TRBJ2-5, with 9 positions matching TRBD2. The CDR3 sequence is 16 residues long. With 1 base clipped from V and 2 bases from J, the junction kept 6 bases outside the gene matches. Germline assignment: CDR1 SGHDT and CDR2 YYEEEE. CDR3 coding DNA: TGTGCCAGCAGCTTGAGGGGGGCGGGAGGGCAAGAGACCCAGTACTTC. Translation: CASSLRGAGGQETQYF.

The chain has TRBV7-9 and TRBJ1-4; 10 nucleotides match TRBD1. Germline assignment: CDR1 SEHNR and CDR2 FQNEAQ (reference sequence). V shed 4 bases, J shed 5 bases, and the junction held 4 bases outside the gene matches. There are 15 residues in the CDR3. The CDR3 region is CASSSDRGRNEKLFF. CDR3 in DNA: TGTGCCAGCAGCTCCGACAGGGGGCGGAATGAAAAACTGTTTTTT. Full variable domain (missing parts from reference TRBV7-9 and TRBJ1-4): DTGVSQNPRHKITKRGQNVTFRCDPISEHNRLYWYRQTLGQGPEFLTYFQNEAQLEKSRLLSDRFSAERPKGSFSTLEIQRTEQGDSAMYLCASSSDRGRNEKLFFGSGTQLSVL.